This T cell receptor (beta chain) was identified during a study of shared T cell receptors in the human thymus. Measured with immunoSEQ multiplex PCR; TCRdb has only the in-frame clones, and not every one. The sample lists some 700,000 clones, roughly 90% seen once, with approximately 0.01% in the top ten. This same sample was also part of a study on human thymus T cells. This second study notes: Overlap was high between thymic repertoires from unrelated individuals, as reported in related research.

The receptor comes from a boy under two years old with a congenital heart defect. Sequencing was carried out using thymocytes.

The CDR3: CASIDKGLAGGSETQYF. CDR3 bases: TGTGCCAGCATCGATAAGGGACTAGCGGGAGGGTCAGAGACCCAGTACTTC. J is TRBJ2-5 and V is TRBV5-4; 16 positions agree with TRBD2. J was trimmed by 4 bases and V by 6 bases; bases with no gene match: 9. The germline V gene encodes CDR1 SGHNT and CDR2 YYREEE (reference sequence). The CDR3 spans 17 residues.